The 20 T cell receptor beta chains given below trace back to one sample, sequenced in a study of T cell repertoires in cytomegalovirus infection. Their cognate antigens are unknown. Via MiXCR, TCRdb re-called the reads, giving one row per CDR3 protein. The table lists more than 300,000 distinct CDR3 sequences, around a third of them singletons. This material consisted of cultured PBMCs, taken from culture after CMV antigen stimulation. These receptors were obtained from a human donor in good health (CMV status not recorded). Some clones in this sample may be carry-over from other donors' samples.

This clonotype was found a few times. The V gene is TRBV7-9, the J gene TRBJ2-3; D may correspond to TRBD1 or TRBD2 (7 bases each). This CDR3 spans 18 amino acids. Germline CDR1 is SEHNR and CDR2 is FQNEAQ (reference sequence). V gave up 4 bases and J gave up 3 bases, with 23 bases separating them. This CDR3 reads CASSSRGQRRGETDTQYF. The CDR3 DNA sequence: TGTGCCAGCAGCTCAAGGGGGCAGCGACGGGGGGAGACAGATACGCAGTATTTT.

The V call is TRBV9, the J call TRBJ2-5; D not certain. Trimming stripped 0 bases from V and 5 bases from J, with 11 bases between. This CDR3 has 14 residues. The germline gives CDR1 SGDLS, CDR2 YYNGEE. CDR3 bases: TGTGCCAGCAGCGTAGGTAATGGAGTGGAGACCCAGTACTTC. Amino acid sequence: CASSVGNGVETQYF.

This clonotype was seen only once. The rearrangement uses TRBV5-1 and TRBJ2-7, with D perhaps TRBD2 (6 bases). This CDR3 spans 15 amino acids. Trimming cost V 0 bases and J 3 bases, with 13 bases left between them. CDR1 is SGHRS and CDR2 is YFSETQ in the germline V gene. CDR3 in DNA: TGCGCCAGCAGCTTGGGGGGTAGCGGAGGCTACGAGCAGTACTTC. Protein sequence: CASSLGGSGGYEQYF.

In its sample, this clonotype was seen many times. CDR3 region: CASSRQGETQYF. CDR3 bases: TGTGCCAGCAGTAGACAGGGGGAGACCCAGTACTTC. The genes are TRBV12-3 or TRBV12-4 and TRBJ2-5, with 8 bases identical to TRBD1. J gave up 5 bases and V 5 bases, and 1 base lay outside the gene matches. There are 12 residues in the CDR3.

This clonotype came up a few times. The chain employs TRBV19 and TRBJ2-1; 10 positions agree with TRBD1. The CDR3 extends over 16 amino acids. Germline-derived CDR1 and CDR2 are LNHDA and SQIVND (reference sequence). J was trimmed by 9 bases and V by 5 bases; bases with no gene match: 13. CDR3 residues: CASSVFPGQGIVEQFF. DNA for the CDR3: TGTGCCAGTAGTGTTTTCCCGGGACAGGGGATTGTTGAGCAGTTCTTC.

This rearrangement joins TRBV19 to TRBJ1-2; D not certain. Germline V gene sequence: CDR1 LNHDA, CDR2 SQIVND (reference sequence). V dropped 1 base and J dropped 4 bases, with 19 bases sitting between them. The CDR3 length is 17 residues. The CDR3 DNA reads TGTGCCAGTAGTATAGGGTTTGGGCCCGGACGGAGCTATGGCTACACCTTC. This encodes CASSIGFGPGRSYGYTF.

This clonotype has more than one count but fewer than ten. The CDR3: CASSEGRFSYNEQFF. The CDR3 DNA reads TGCGCCAGCAGTGAGGGGCGTTTCTCCTACAATGAGCAGTTCTTC. The gene calls are TRBV10-2 and TRBJ2-1; no firm D call. CDR3 length equals 15 residues. Germline V gene sequence: CDR1 WSHSY, CDR2 SAAADI. The V gene lost 2 bases and the J gene lost 0 bases, with 8 bases spanning the gap.

This clonotype has only a few counts. The rearrangement uses TRBV12-3 or TRBV12-4 and TRBJ2-3; D is ambiguous. There are 12 residues in the CDR3. With 5 bases removed from V and 6 bases from J, the gap between germline ends came to 9 bases. CDR3 region: CASSRAWDTQYF. The CDR3 nucleotides are TGTGCCAGCAGTCGAGCTTGGGATACGCAGTATTTT.

CDR3 bases: TGTGCCAGCAGCCAAGAATCCCGGGAGACAGAGCAGTACTTC. This gives the protein CASSQESRETEQYF. The rearrangement joins TRBV4-2 to TRBJ2-7, with D possibly matching TRBD2 (6 bases). Germline CDR1 LGHNA, CDR2 YNFKEQ. Trimming cost V 0 bases and J 7 bases, with 13 bases left between them. The CDR3 spans 14 residues.

This clonotype was observed many times. J is TRBJ2-1 and V is TRBV25-1; no clear D gene. Trimming shortened V by 5 bases and J by 10 bases, and 9 bases separated the two germline ends. This CDR3 has 11 amino acids. The germline gives CDR1 MGHDK, CDR2 SYGVNS. This CDR3 reads CASSSSREQFF. The CDR3 coding sequence is TGTGCCAGCAGTTCCTCTAGGGAGCAGTTCTTC.

The chain links TRBV27 to TRBJ2-1; 8 nucleotides match TRBD2. V lost 2 bases and J lost 5; bases outside the gene matches: 2. The germline gives CDR1 MNHEY, CDR2 SMNVEV (reference sequence). The CDR3 spans 14 residues. DNA for the CDR3: TGTGCCAGCAGTTTAGGGACTAGTAACAATGAGCAGTTCTTC. Translated, it gives CASSLGTSNNEQFF.

V usage is TRBV29-1 and J usage is TRBJ2-7; 7 nucleotides align to TRBD2. Germline V gene data show CDR1 as SQVTM and CDR2 as ANQGSEA. This CDR3 has 13 amino acids. J gave up 3 bases and V 7 bases, and 9 bases lay outside the gene matches. CDR3 loop: CSEESGMNYEQYF. DNA for the CDR3: TGCAGCGAAGAGAGCGGGATGAACTACGAGCAGTACTTC.

This sequence joins TRBV12-3 or TRBV12-4 and TRBJ1-3; D remains ambiguous. The V gene lost 8 bases and the J gene lost 4 bases, with 12 bases spanning the gap. The CDR3 is 13 residues long. CDR3 loop: CASQTRGGNTIYF. CDR3 DNA sequence: TGTGCCAGCCAGACCCGGGGAGGAAACACCATATATTTT.

The table lists this clonotype with a few counts. The rearrangement uses TRBV20-1 and TRBJ2-1; D might be TRBD1 or TRBD2, each matching 5 bases. Germline CDR1 is DFQATT and CDR2 is SNEGSKA (reference sequence). The CDR3 contains 15 residues. V lost 5 bases and J lost 8, with 22 bases in between. This CDR3 is CSAGIRDPAKYEQFF. The CDR3, as DNA: TGCAGTGCTGGGATCCGGGACCCGGCGAAATATGAGCAGTTCTTC.

The rearrangement links TRBV4-3 to TRBJ2-7; 11 nucleotides line up with TRBD2. The CDR3 covers 17 residues. The ends lost 0 bases at V and 4 bases at J; junction bases unmatched: 8. Germline CDR1 is LGHNA and CDR2 is YSLEER. CDR3 loop: CASSQETSGNPLYEQYV. CDR3 bases: TGCGCCAGCAGCCAAGAGACTAGCGGGAACCCTCTTTACGAGCAGTACGTC.

Ten or more counts support this clonotype. The chain employs TRBV7-2 and TRBJ2-1; 8 bases agree with TRBD2. Unmatched junction bases numbered 11, after V lost 4 bases and J lost 6 bases. The CDR3 has 16 amino acids. Germline CDR1 SGHTA, CDR2 FQGNSA. CDR3 nucleotide sequence: TGTGCCAGCAGCTCCAGAGCGGGAGTCGGAGTCAATGAGCAGTTCTTC. Translating it yields CASSSRAGVGVNEQFF.

The V and J genes are TRBV6-5 and TRBJ1-1; D is perhaps TRBD1 (6 bases). Germline V gene lookup returns CDR1 MNHEY and CDR2 SVGAGI. The CDR3 length is 15 residues. The V and J ends lost 5 bases and 3 bases respectively, with 16 bases between them. The CDR3 region has the DNA TGTGCCAGCAGTCCTTTCACAGGGAGCGACACTGAAGCTTTCTTT. It encodes CASSPFTGSDTEAFF.

This clonotype was counted between two and nine times. The chain uses TRBV7-2 and TRBJ1-1; D is uncertain. The germline gives CDR1 SGHTA, CDR2 FQGNSA. The V end was cut by 5 bases, the J end by 5 bases, with 12 bases between. This CDR3 comprises 13 residues. CDR3 residues: CASSRRERTEAFF. DNA for the CDR3: TGTGCCAGCAGCCGAAGAGAGCGGACTGAAGCTTTCTTT.

This clonotype occurred many times. V and J are TRBV7-2 and TRBJ2-5; no clear D gene. V was cut by 5 bases and J by 5 bases, with 9 bases left in between. This CDR3 spans 12 amino acids. Germline V gives CDR1 SGHTA, CDR2 FQGNSA. CDR3 coding DNA: TGTGCCAGCAGCCCCCTACGGGAGACCCAGTACTTC. It specifies CASSPLRETQYF.

In its sample, this clonotype was seen many times. The chain has TRBV6-2 or TRBV6-3 and TRBJ2-7; D is possibly TRBD1 (6 bases). Germline V gene data show CDR1 as MNHEY and CDR2 as SVGEGT. Trimming shortened V by 7 bases and J by 5 bases, and 9 bases separated the two germline ends. The CDR3 is 11 amino acids. The CDR3: CASTQGNEQYF. For the CDR3, the DNA is TGTGCCAGCACCCAGGGGAACGAGCAGTACTTC.